This section outlines one T cell receptor beta chain sequence together with its context. No antigen is known for it. This sample was taken from a study of cytomegalovirus exposure and HLA in healthy donors. Study-level results: Subsequent analysis revealed that first-cohort TCR clusters tended to co-occur in the 130 or so validation repertoires. The study put 160 or so TCR beta chains on its list as cytomegalovirus-associated.

The donors were part of the validation cohort of over a hundred subjects. That cohort was separate from the first cohort, which comprised about 730 subjects. Sequencing used immunoSEQ multiplex PCR; TCRdb keeps in-frame clones, though not all of them. The sample records roughly 70,000 clones, about 90% being singletons. CDR1 and CDR2 from the germline V gene are ENHRY and SYGVKD. The CDR3 is made up of 17 amino acids. The ends lost 1 base at V and 0 bases at J; junction bases unmatched: 4. The chain employs TRBV10-3 and TRBJ2-2; 8 bases match TRBD2. This TCR was sampled from a woman younger than 35 in good health and CMV-seropositive. The sample comprised PBMCs. CDR3 DNA sequence: TGTGCCATCAGTGAGTGGATCGGGGGGGCGAACACCGGGGAGCTGTTTTTT. Its translation is CAISEWIGGANTGELFF.